The clone carrying this T cell receptor beta chain was seen ten or more times. Its antigen is not identified. During the collection period, no donor immune events like infections were recorded. The source of the sample is a study of identifying expanded T cells in peripheral blood. Notes on the study in general: Differentially abundant clones: 1 to 1.5 between replicates, 15 to 17 at two to three weeks, 19 to 20 at four. Variance in clone template counts between roughly two-week samples significantly increased with total template count across all healthy donors.

Trimming removed 4 bases from V and 4 bases from J; junction bases left unmatched: 4. In germline, CDR1 is MGHRA, CDR2 YSYEKL. This CDR3 has 15 residues. The assay was immunoSEQ multiplex PCR, and TCRdb's table has in-frame clones only and misses some. There are 90,000 or so clones in the sample; about 86% occur only once, and around 5.6% lies in the top ten. This chain joins TRBV4-1 and TRBJ1-2; 12 nucleotides align to TRBD1. This TCR came from a person aged 18-70 years in good health. Sample: blood. This CDR3 reads CASSRGTGGAYGYTF. The DNA for the CDR3 is TGCGCCAGCAGCCGAGGGACAGGGGGCGCCTATGGCTACACCTTC.